These T cell receptor beta chains were read from a single sample in a study of control samples from healthy donors and cancer patients. Produced via immunoSEQ multiplex PCR; TCRdb's table is partial and in-frame only. The table shows around 120,000 clones, with 75% to 90% occurring only once. Source material: PBMCs. Receptors originate from a woman aged 45-60 years with colorectal cancer. The conserved cysteine and the conserved F or W are not part of the CDR3 here. Fields, in order: V gene, J gene, CDR3 protein.

V gene: TRBV24-1
J gene: TRBJ2-2
CDR3 protein: ATSVISGGELF

V gene: TRBV19
J gene: TRBJ2-6
CDR3 protein: ASSTQGPIAGANVLT

V gene: TRBV28
J gene: TRBJ1-1
CDR3 protein: ASSKDRSGVSEAF

V gene: TRBV7-3
J gene: TRBJ1-3
CDR3 protein: ASSRTGAGNTIY

V gene: TRBV7-8
J gene: TRBJ1-6
CDR3 protein: ASSLAILGGSYNSPLH

V gene: TRBV24-1
J gene: TRBJ2-7
CDR3 protein: ATSDTSGSYEQY

V gene: TRBV3-1/TRBV3-2
J gene: TRBJ2-7
CDR3 protein: ASSQAAGPGEQY

V gene: TRBV5-1
J gene: TRBJ2-1
CDR3 protein: ASSQGQGEYNEQF

V gene: TRBV7-9
J gene: TRBJ1-3
CDR3 protein: ATRPDHGNTIY

V gene: TRBV7-3
J gene: TRBJ2-6
CDR3 protein: ASSLGPVLETAGANVLT

V gene: TRBV27
J gene: TRBJ1-6
CDR3 protein: ASRWSDSPLH

V gene: TRBV2
J gene: TRBJ2-6
CDR3 protein: ASSLERSGANVLT

V gene: TRBV5-1
J gene: TRBJ2-7
CDR3 protein: ASSLVPDTYEQY

V gene: TRBV7-6
J gene: TRBJ2-2
CDR3 protein: ASSLGSSGAGELF

V gene: TRBV19
J gene: TRBJ2-3
CDR3 protein: ASSIFGQGERDTQY

V gene: TRBV10-3
J gene: TRBJ2-2
CDR3 protein: AISAGSPNTGELF

V gene: TRBV3-1/TRBV3-2
J gene: TRBJ2-2
CDR3 protein: ASSQDRAGGPSGELF

V gene: TRBV27
J gene: TRBJ2-7
CDR3 protein: ASGSRDRAYEQY

V gene: TRBV7-2
J gene: TRBJ2-7
CDR3 protein: ASSLMPSLGEQY

V gene: TRBV7-9
J gene: TRBJ2-3
CDR3 protein: ASQTGSGRTDTQY

V gene: TRBV27
J gene: TRBJ2-2
CDR3 protein: ASSRQRAAVAGELF

V gene: TRBV5-1
J gene: TRBJ2-7
CDR3 protein: ASSGTVTYEQY

V gene: TRBV12-5
J gene: TRBJ1-2
CDR3 protein: ASGLGEHYGYT

V gene: TRBV24-1
J gene: TRBJ2-1
CDR3 protein: ATSDLGLAGGAEQF

V gene: TRBV2
J gene: TRBJ1-1
CDR3 protein: ASSNTGVTEAF

V gene: TRBV30
J gene: TRBJ2-7
CDR3 protein: AWSGHEQY

V gene: TRBV7-3
J gene: TRBJ1-1
CDR3 protein: ASSPKGGRGTEAF

V gene: TRBV10-3
J gene: TRBJ2-2
CDR3 protein: AISDSQGNTGELF

V gene: TRBV30
J gene: TRBJ2-7
CDR3 protein: AWSSLEGGEQY

V gene: TRBV2
J gene: TRBJ2-7
CDR3 protein: ASSVRVSMYEQY

V gene: TRBV19
J gene: TRBJ1-3
CDR3 protein: ATKSGAHSGNTIY

V gene: TRBV6-1
J gene: TRBJ1-1
CDR3 protein: ASSDDGTGTEAF

V gene: TRBV2
J gene: TRBJ1-6
CDR3 protein: ASSANDLDNSPLH

V gene: TRBV11-1
J gene: TRBJ2-7
CDR3 protein: ASSSQRRGSMYEQY

V gene: TRBV7-8
J gene: TRBJ2-7
CDR3 protein: ASSYSRNRALLSAYEQY